Following are 14 T cell receptor beta chains from one sample sequenced in a study of shared clonotypes between healthy human individuals. Here immunoSEQ multiplex PCR was the method, and the copy in TCRdb shows in-frame clones only, minus some. The table lists around 1,100,000 clones, around three quarters of them singletons. Sequencing was performed on memory CD4+ T cells from PBMCs. The subset is: CD45RA-negative fraction. These receptors were taken from a man aged 18-30 years in good health. Some clones in this sample may be carry-over from other donors' samples.

V usage is TRBV9 and J usage is TRBJ2-5; 7 nucleotides align to TRBD2. V trimming: 4 bases; J trimming: 5 bases; junction bases outside the gene matches: 14. The CDR3 is 16 amino acids. Germline lookup yields CDR1 SGDLS and CDR2 YYNGEE. CDR3 coding DNA: TGTGCCAGCAGCTCCCGGGACTACCGAGGAGGGGAGACCCAGTACTTC. It codes for CASSSRDYRGGETQYF.

The chain employs TRBV21-1 and TRBJ1-5. TRBV21-1 is listed as a pseudogene. The CDR3 extends over 14 amino acids. CDR3 in DNA: TGTGCCAGCAGCATTCGGAAGGGCAATCAGCCCCAGCATTTT. This gives the protein CASSIRKGNQPQHF.

The rearrangement links TRBV5-1 to TRBJ1-2, with a weak D call TRBD1 (6 bases). The ends were cut back, 0 bases at V and 7 bases at J, with 13 bases in the middle. The CDR3 length is 14 residues. Germline loops: CDR1 SGHRS, CDR2 YFSETQ. CDR3 in DNA: TGCGCCAGCAGCTTGGGCCAGGGGCGGGGTGGCTACACCTTC. Translating it yields CASSLGQGRGGYTF. The whole variable domain, remainder taken from reference TRBV5-1 and TRBJ1-2, is KAGVTQTPRYLIKTRGQQVTLSCSPISGHRSVSWYQQTPGQGLQFLFEYFSETQRNKGNFPGRFSGRQFSNSRSEMNVSTLELGDSALYLCASSLGQGRGGYTFGSGTRLTVV.

This chain links TRBV4-3 with TRBJ2-3, with D tentatively TRBD2 (6 bases). This CDR3 is 15 amino acids long. Germline CDR1 reads LGHNA; CDR2 reads YSLEER. V dropped 1 base and J dropped 6 bases, with 14 bases sitting between them. Here the CDR3 DNA reads TGCGCCAGCAGCCAAGCCTTCGGGGGTGGGGATACGCAGTATTTT. It yields the protein CASSQAFGGGDTQYF.

This rearrangement joins TRBV7-2 to TRBJ1-4, with D unresolved. V lost 4 bases and J lost 7, with 13 bases in between. Germline values: CDR1 SGHTA, CDR2 FQGNSA. The CDR3 loop spans 14 amino acids. The DNA for the CDR3 is TGTGCCAGCAGCTCCCGAGAACTAGGTGAAAAACTGTTTTTT. Its translation is CASSSRELGEKLFF.

Details on this clone: At the DNA level, this CDR3 is encoded by other sequences in the same sample as well. In DNA, the CDR3 is TGTGCCAGCAGCTCACCGGGACAGGGGAACACTGAAGCTTTCTTT. It specifies CASSSPGQGNTEAFF. This chain joins TRBV5-6 and TRBJ1-1; the match to TRBD1 covers 9 bases. Germline CDR1 SGHDT, CDR2 YYEEEE. V lost 3 bases, J lost 1 base, and 4 bases stayed unmatched. This CDR3 comprises 15 residues. Together with reference TRBV5-6 and TRBJ1-1, the CDR3 gives the full variable domain: DAGVTQSPTHLIKTRGQQVTLRCSPKSGHDTVSWYQQALGQGPQFIFQYYEEEERQRGNFPDRFSGHQFPNYSSELNVNALLLGDSALYLCASSSPGQGNTEAFFGQGTRLTVV.

The rearrangement links TRBV19 to TRBJ2-3; 12 nucleotides match TRBD2. V lost 8 bases and J lost 6; bases outside the gene matches: 6. CDR3 length: 14 amino acids. CDR1 LNHDA and CDR2 SQIVND come from the germline V gene (reference sequence). The CDR3 is CASSTSGSDDTQYF. DNA of the CDR3: TGTGCCAGTTCGACTAGCGGGAGTGATGATACGCAGTATTTT.

The CDR3 sequence is CASSLLAGRNEQFF. As DNA, the CDR3 is TGTGCCAGCAGTTTATTAGCGGGAAGGAATGAGCAGTTCTTC. The V gene is TRBV6-1, the J gene TRBJ2-1, with 8 bases fitting TRBD2. This CDR3 has 14 residues. Germline V gene lookup returns CDR1 MNHNS and CDR2 SASEGT. Trimming at V came to 5 bases and at J to 7 bases, leaving 7 bases not matched to a gene.

The gene calls are TRBV28 and TRBJ1-4, with D possibly TRBD1 on 6 matching bases. V was clipped by 5 bases and J by 0 bases, with 10 bases between them. The CDR3 loop spans 15 amino acids. Germline CDR1 and CDR2: MDHEN and SYDVKM. In DNA form, the CDR3 reads TGTGCCAGCAGTGGGAGGGGGGCAACTAATGAAAAACTGTTTTTT. Its translation: CASSGRGATNEKLFF.

This chain connects TRBV6-1 to TRBJ1-1, with D possibly TRBD1 on 5 matching bases. The V end lost 8 bases, the J end lost 5 bases, and 12 bases lay between the germline ends. The germline V gene has CDR1 MNHNS and CDR2 SASEGT. The CDR3 sequence is 12 residues long. CDR3 nucleotide sequence: TGTGCCAGCGGCTGGGCAGGGACTGAAGCTTTCTTT. Residues: CASGWAGTEAFF.

A word on this clone: The sample has other DNA sequences that encode this CDR3 too. The V and J genes are TRBV7-8 and TRBJ2-5; D is uncertain. The V gene lost 1 base and the J gene lost 5 bases, with 2 bases spanning the gap. This CDR3 is 11 amino acids long. Germline assignment: CDR1 SGHVS and CDR2 FQNEAQ. The CDR3 region has the DNA TGTGCCAGCAGCTTAGTTGAGACCCAGTACTTC. This codes for CASSLVETQYF.

The chain couples TRBV5-4 to TRBJ2-7, with TRBD2 matching 10 bases. The V and J ends lost 7 bases and 1 base, in that order; junction bases with no gene match: 8. Germline CDR1 is SGHNT and CDR2 is YYREEE (reference sequence). This CDR3 is 15 amino acids long. Here the CDR3 DNA reads TGTGCCAGCTATGAGCGGGAGGGCCGATCCTACGAGCAGTACTTC. This translates into CASYEREGRSYEQYF.

The chain employs TRBV5-1 and TRBJ2-7; 15 bases align to TRBD2. This CDR3 is 17 amino acids long. Germline lookup yields CDR1 SGHRS and CDR2 YFSETQ. The ends lost 4 bases at V and 2 bases at J; junction bases unmatched: 7. This CDR3 reads CASSPGTSGRTAYEQYF. The DNA for the CDR3 is TGCGCCAGCAGCCCCGGGACTAGCGGGAGGACCGCCTACGAGCAGTACTTC.

A few counts support this clone. The chain joins TRBV2 to TRBJ2-3; the D gene is possibly TRBD2 (6 bases). Trimming took 5 bases from V and 8 from J, leaving 14 bases between them. CDR1 is SNHLY and CDR2 is FYNNEI in the germline V gene. The CDR3 runs 13 residues. The CDR3 coding sequence is TGTGCCAGCAGTTTATCTGCGGAGGGTACGCAGTATTTT. It is translated as CASSLSAEGTQYF.